This TCR beta chain was captured by sequencing in a study of CD8 T cells in Susac syndrome. V lost 6 bases and J lost 3, with 21 bases in between. Germline CDR1 MNHEY, CDR2 SMNVEV (reference sequence). The CDR3 consists of 16 residues. After extraction with the RNeasy kit, roughly 0.5 to 1 ug of the RNA was reverse transcribed using random hexamers. With immunoSEQ multiplex PCR, TCR beta CDR3 was amplified across 54 Vbeta and 13 Jbeta. TCRdb passed the immunoSEQ multiplex PCR reads through MiXCR, listing each CDR3 protein once. This repertoire shows 150,000 to 200,000 distinct CDR3 sequences, around 96% found once; its top ten account for about 0.15%.

The sequence was collected from a human donor with multiple sclerosis. J is TRBJ2-7 and V is TRBV27, with D perhaps matching TRBD1 or TRBD2 (5 bases each). The specimen was CD8+ T cells from PBMCs. The CDR3 region is CASSLEGRYKSYEQYF. The CDR3 DNA follows: TGTGCCAGCAGCCTTGAGGGACGGTACAAAAGCTACGAGCAGTACTTC.